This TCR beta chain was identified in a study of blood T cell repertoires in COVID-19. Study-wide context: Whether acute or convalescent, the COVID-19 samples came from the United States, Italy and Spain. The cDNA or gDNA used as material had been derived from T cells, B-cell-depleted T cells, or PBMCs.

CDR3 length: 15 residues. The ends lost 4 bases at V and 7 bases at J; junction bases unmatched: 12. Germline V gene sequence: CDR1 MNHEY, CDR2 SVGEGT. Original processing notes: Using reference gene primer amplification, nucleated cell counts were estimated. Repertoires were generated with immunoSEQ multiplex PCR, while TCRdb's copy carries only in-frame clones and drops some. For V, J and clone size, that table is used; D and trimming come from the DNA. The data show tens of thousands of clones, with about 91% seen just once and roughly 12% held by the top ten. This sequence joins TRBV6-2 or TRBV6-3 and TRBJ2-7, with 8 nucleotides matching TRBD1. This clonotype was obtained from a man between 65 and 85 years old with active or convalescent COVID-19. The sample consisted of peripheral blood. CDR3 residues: CASSSGTGLIVEQYF. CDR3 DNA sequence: TGTGCCAGCAGTTCCGGGACAGGTTTAATAGTGGAGCAGTACTTC.